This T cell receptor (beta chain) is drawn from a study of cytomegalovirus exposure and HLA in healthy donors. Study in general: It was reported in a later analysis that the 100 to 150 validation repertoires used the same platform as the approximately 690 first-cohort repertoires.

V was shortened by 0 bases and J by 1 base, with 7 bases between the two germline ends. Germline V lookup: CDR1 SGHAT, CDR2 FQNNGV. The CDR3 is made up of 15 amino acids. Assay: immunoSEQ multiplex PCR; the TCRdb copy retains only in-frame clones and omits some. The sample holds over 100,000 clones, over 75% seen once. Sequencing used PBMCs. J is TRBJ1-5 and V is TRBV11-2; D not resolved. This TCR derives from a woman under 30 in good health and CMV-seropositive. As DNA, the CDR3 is TGTGCCAGCAGCTTAGACGCGGGGAGCAATCAGCCCCAGCATTTT. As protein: CASSLDAGSNQPQHF.